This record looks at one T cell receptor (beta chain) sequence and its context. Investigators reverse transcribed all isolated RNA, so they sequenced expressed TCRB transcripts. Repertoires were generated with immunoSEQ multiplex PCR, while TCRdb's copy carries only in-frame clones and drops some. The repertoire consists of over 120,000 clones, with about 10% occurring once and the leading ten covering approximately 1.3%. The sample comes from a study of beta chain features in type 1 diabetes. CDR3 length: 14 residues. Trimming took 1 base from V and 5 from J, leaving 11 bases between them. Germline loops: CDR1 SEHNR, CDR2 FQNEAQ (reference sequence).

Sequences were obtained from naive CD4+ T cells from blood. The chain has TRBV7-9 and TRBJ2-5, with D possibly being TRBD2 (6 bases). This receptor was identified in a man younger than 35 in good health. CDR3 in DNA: TGTGCCAGCAGCTTAGGGCAGGAGGGGGAGACCCAGTACTTC. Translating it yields CASSLGQEGETQYF.